A single T cell receptor beta chain is shown here with its context. The sample belongs to a study of cytomegalovirus exposure and HLA in healthy donors. This CDR3 is 17 amino acids long. The V end lost 1 base, the J end lost 5 bases, and 19 bases lay between the germline ends. Per germline, CDR1 MDHEN and CDR2 SYDVKM. PCR was performed using 60 Vbeta and 13 Jbeta primers. The repertoire was sequenced with immunoSEQ multiplex PCR; TCRdb's copy has only in-frame clones and lacks some. Of over 30,000 clones in the sample, about two thirds were seen once. The chain joins TRBV28 to TRBJ2-3; tentative D call: TRBD2 (5 bases). Source material: PBMCs. The receptor's source is a man aged 40-50 years in good health and CMV-seropositive. The CDR3: CASSLFSGSISGDTQYF. For the CDR3, the DNA is TGTGCCAGCAGTTTATTTTCGGGGTCTATATCTGGAGATACGCAGTATTTT. The entire variable domain, with the rest obtained from reference TRBV28 and TRBJ2-3, is as follows: DVKVTQSSRYLVKRTGEKVFLECVQDMDHENMFWYRQDPGLGLRLIYFSYDVKMKEKGDIPEGYSVSREKKERFSLILESASTNQTSMYLCASSLFSGSISGDTQYFGPGTRLTVL.